What follows are 25 T cell receptor beta chains derived from one specimen sequenced in a study of human T cells and chemical hapten exposure. MiXCR was run by TCRdb on the RACE reads, yielding one entry per CDR3 protein. The table records some 89,000 distinct CDR3 sequences, roughly 27% of them present only once. As to time point: patch test 3, about 24 weeks after DPC sensitization. The treatment here: therapeutic diphenylcyclopropenone sensitization with weekly scalp DPC. The starting material was whole blood, obtained in connection with sensitization to the hapten diphenylcyclopropenone (DPC). These TCRs come from a man aged 35-49 years with alopecia areata. Some clones in this sample may be carry-over from other donors' samples.

This clonotype occurred a few times. The gene calls are TRBV2 and TRBJ2-3; D unresolved. Trimming cost V 9 bases and J 1 base, with 14 bases left between them. CDR3 size: 14 residues. Per germline, CDR1 SNHLY and CDR2 FYNNEI. The CDR3 loop reads CASTSTLRTDTQYF. CDR3 sequence (DNA): TGTGCCAGTACCTCTACCCTTCGCACAGATACGCAGTATTTT. Combining the CDR3 with reference TRBV2 and TRBJ2-3 gives the whole variable domain EPEVTQTPSHQVTQMGQEVILRCVPISNHLYFYWYRQILGQKVEFLVSFYNNEISEKSEIFDDQFSVERPDGSNFTLKIRSTKLEDSAMYFCASTSTLRTDTQYFGPGTRLTVL.

Comment on this clonotype: With a much larger clone just one base away, this may be a read error. This rearrangement joins TRBV4-2 to TRBJ2-1; 11 nucleotides align to TRBD2. The V segment lost 4 bases and the J segment 9 bases; nucleotides outside the gene matches: 5. The CDR3 is made up of 14 amino acids. Germline V gene lookup returns CDR1 LGHNA and CDR2 YNFKEQ. DNA for the CDR3: TGTGCCAGCAGCCTGGGACTAGCGGAAACTGAGCAGTTCTTC. It specifies CASSLGLAETEQFF.

This clonotype was detected many times. The chain uses TRBV5-6 and TRBJ2-3; D unresolved. Germline-derived CDR1 and CDR2 are SGHDT and YYEEEE. Trimming removed 1 base at V and 0 bases at J, with 9 bases between. The CDR3 consists of 15 residues. CDR3 region: CASSLRDTSTDTQYF. The CDR3 coding sequence is TGTGCCAGCAGCTTGCGAGACACTAGCACAGATACGCAGTATTTT.

This clonotype turned up a few times. The chain links TRBV20-1 to TRBJ2-1; possibly TRBD1 for D (6 bases). V lost 6 bases and J lost 6, with 12 bases in between. CDR1 and CDR2 from the germline V gene are DFQATT and SNEGSKA (reference sequence). This CDR3 contains 12 residues. CDR3 nucleotide sequence: TGCAGTGCCACCGACAGGTCCAATGAGCAGTTCTTC. This gives the protein CSATDRSNEQFF.

This clonotype came up a few times. The V and J genes are TRBV3-1 and TRBJ2-2; unclear D gene. With 5 bases removed from V and 4 bases from J, the gap between germline ends came to 5 bases. Germline-derived CDR1 and CDR2 are LGHDT and YNNKEL (reference sequence). The CDR3 totals 12 residues. The CDR3 sequence: CASSGSTGELFF. CDR3 DNA sequence: TGTGCCAGCAGCGGAAGCACCGGGGAGCTGTTTTTT.

This clonotype was seen once. CDR3 sequence reads: CASSLAAYQETQYF. The CDR3 DNA reads as TGTGCCAGCAGTTTAGCGGCGTACCAAGAGACCCAGTACTTC. V gene TRBV12-3 or TRBV12-4 combines with J gene TRBJ2-5; D not certain. Trimming removed 0 bases from V and 0 bases from J, with 5 bases in between. The CDR3 extends over 14 amino acids.

The rearrangement uses TRBV7-3 and TRBJ2-1; 9 bases match TRBD2. This CDR3 comprises 15 residues. Per germline, CDR1 SGHTA and CDR2 FQGTGA. V was pared by 1 base and J by 7 bases, with 5 bases of the junction left unmatched. The CDR3 DNA reads as TGTGCCAGCAGCTTAAGACTAGCGGACAATAATGAGCAGTTCTTC. This sequence encodes CASSLRLADNNEQFF.

The chain carries TRBV5-6 and TRBJ1-1, with D hard to call. Germline V CDR1 and CDR2: SGHDT, YYEEEE. Trimming pared 9 bases from V and 1 base from J, leaving 19 bases between. The CDR3 loop spans 15 amino acids. CDR3 loop: CATIGWAVRNTEAFF. As DNA, the CDR3 is TGTGCCACCATCGGATGGGCTGTGAGGAACACTGAAGCTTTCTTT.

The CDR3 DNA follows: TGCGCCAGCAACCGAGGGTCAGAAGAGACCCAGTACTTC. It specifies CASNRGSEETQYF. This chain uses TRBV5-1 with TRBJ2-5; maybe TRBD2 (5 bases). The germline gives CDR1 SGHRS, CDR2 YFSETQ. CDR3 length: 13 amino acids. Trimming took off 6 bases at V and 3 bases at J, with 12 bases between the two ends.

The CDR3 protein is CASSSTGTTEAFF. Written as DNA, the CDR3 is TGTGCCAGCAGTTCAACAGGGACCACTGAAGCTTTCTTT. The chain joins TRBV12-3 or TRBV12-4 to TRBJ1-1, with D tentatively TRBD1 (6 bases). The V end lost 4 bases, the J end lost 4 bases, and 10 bases lay between the germline ends. The CDR3 is made up of 13 amino acids.

This clonotype was observed a few times. The chain joins TRBV5-1 to TRBJ2-3, with D possibly matching TRBD2 (6 bases). The V gene lost 4 bases and the J gene lost 2 bases, with 17 bases spanning the gap. The CDR3 covers 16 residues. CDR1 and CDR2 (germline): SGHRS, YFSETQ. The CDR3 region is CASSLRPSDSTDTQYF. The CDR3 DNA is TGCGCCAGCAGCCTAAGACCTAGCGACTCCACAGATACGCAGTATTTT.

This clonotype was observed a handful of times. This chain connects TRBV12-3 or TRBV12-4 to TRBJ2-7; D is possibly TRBD1 (6 bases). Trimming took 5 bases from V and 2 from J, leaving 16 bases between them. The CDR3 is 15 residues long. CDR3 nucleotide sequence: TGTGCCAGCAGTCAGGGGCAGGGTGGACCCTACGAGCAGTACTTC. Its translation is CASSQGQGGPYEQYF.

In this sample, this clonotype turned up many times. The V call is TRBV28, the J call TRBJ1-1; D may be TRBD1 (5 bases). Germline values: CDR1 MDHEN, CDR2 SYDVKM. Trimming removed 10 bases at V and 6 bases at J, with 18 bases between. The CDR3 totals 13 residues. CDR3 coding DNA: TGTGCCATCTTTTCGCGGGGGAGGGCTGAAGCTTTCTTT. Translation: CAIFSRGRAEAFF.

The genes are TRBV6-5 and TRBJ2-4; 7 bases fit TRBD1. Germline loops: CDR1 MNHEY, CDR2 SVGAGI. Unmatched junction bases numbered 11, after V lost 5 bases and J lost 7 bases. This CDR3 contains 15 residues. CDR3 in amino acids: CASSPRTGTRNIQYF. For the CDR3, the DNA is TGTGCCAGCAGTCCCCGGACAGGTACTAGGAACATTCAGTACTTC.

In this sample, this clonotype turned up a few times. This chain uses TRBV20-1 with TRBJ2-3; 7 bases fit TRBD2. The CDR3 spans 14 residues. J was trimmed by 4 bases and V by 0 bases; bases with no gene match: 4. From germline, CDR1 is DFQATT and CDR2 SNEGSKA (reference sequence). CDR3 loop: CSAREGGSPDTQYF. CDR3 DNA sequence: TGCAGTGCTAGAGAGGGCGGGAGCCCAGATACGCAGTATTTT.

The table lists this clonotype with a few counts. In DNA form, the CDR3 reads TGTGCCAGCAGCCTGGGACGGGTCAATGAGCAGTTCTTC. It encodes CASSLGRVNEQFF. This rearrangement joins TRBV13 to TRBJ2-1, with D perhaps given as TRBD1 or TRBD2 (5 bases each). The V and J ends lost 5 bases and 6 bases respectively, with 11 bases between them. This CDR3 comprises 13 residues. Germline V gene sequence: CDR1 PRHDT, CDR2 FYEKMQ (reference sequence).

This sequence joins TRBV20-1 and TRBJ2-3, with D hard to call. V lost 0 bases, J lost 3 bases, and 10 bases lay in between. In germline, CDR1 is DFQATT, CDR2 SNEGSKA (reference sequence). This CDR3 spans 14 amino acids. This CDR3 reads CSARDPNRTDTQYF. CDR3 bases: TGCAGTGCTAGAGATCCGAACCGGACAGATACGCAGTATTTT.

This clonotype was counted only a few times. The chain joins TRBV4-3 to TRBJ2-7; D could derive from TRBD1 or TRBD2 (5 bases each). CDR1 LGHNA and CDR2 YSLEER come from the germline V gene. Trimming cost V 0 bases and J 5 bases, with 14 bases left between them. The CDR3 has 15 amino acids. The CDR3 region is CASSQEYQGEHEQYF. The CDR3 region has the DNA TGCGCCAGCAGCCAAGAGTACCAGGGAGAGCACGAGCAGTACTTC.

This chain uses TRBV20-1 with TRBJ1-4, with 8 bases that match TRBD1. After removal of 3 bases from V and 8 bases from J, the junction contained 8 bases not matched to a gene. CDR1 DFQATT and CDR2 SNEGSKA come from the germline V gene (reference sequence). This CDR3 spans 14 amino acids. The CDR3 DNA sequence: TGCAGTGCTAGTTTTGGGCCAGGGGGCGAAAAACTGTTTTTT. Protein product: CSASFGPGGEKLFF.

V and J are TRBV28 and TRBJ2-7; D is perhaps TRBD1 or TRBD2 (6 bases each). From germline, CDR1 is MDHEN and CDR2 SYDVKM. Between the trimmed V and J ends, which lost 4 bases and 0 bases, there was a span of 16 bases. This CDR3 region has 16 residues. CDR3 bases: TGTGCCAGCAGTTATCGGGGGCTAGCGTACTCCTACGAGCAGTACTTC. Encoded protein: CASSYRGLAYSYEQYF.

The V and J genes are TRBV29-1 and TRBJ1-1; maybe TRBD1 (5 bases). V was cut by 7 bases and J by 6 bases, with 15 bases left in between. The germline CDR1 and CDR2 sequences are SQVTM and ANQGSEA. This CDR3 is 12 amino acids long. CDR3 region: CSAHVVGAEAFF. DNA of the CDR3: TGCAGCGCCCATGTAGTGGGGGCTGAAGCTTTCTTT.

The chain carries TRBV6-4 and TRBJ2-1; D remains unclear. The germline gives CDR1 MRHNA, CDR2 SNTAGT. V gave up 6 bases and J gave up 4 bases, with 16 bases separating them. The CDR3 spans 15 residues. The CDR3 nucleotides read TGTGCCAGCAGCCAACAAGGCGGAAGGTACAATGAGCAGTTCTTC. This codes for CASSQQGGRYNEQFF.

J is TRBJ2-3 and V is TRBV30; tentative D call: TRBD2 (7 bases). The CDR3 sequence is 14 residues long. Germline CDR1 GTSNPN, CDR2 SVGIG (reference sequence). The V gene lost 0 bases and the J gene lost 3 bases, with 10 bases spanning the gap. CDR3 sequence (DNA): TGTGCCTGGAGTGTAAGGGGGGGTACAGATACGCAGTATTTT. Translation gives CAWSVRGGTDTQYF.

The genes are TRBV7-9 and TRBJ2-6; D unresolved. V was trimmed by 2 bases and J by 1 base, leaving 6 bases between them. This CDR3 spans 15 amino acids. CDR1 and CDR2 from the germline V gene are SEHNR and FQNEAQ (reference sequence). CDR3 bases: TGTGCCAGCAGCTTAAGCGTTTCTGGGGCCAACGTCCTGACTTTC. Protein product: CASSLSVSGANVLTF.

The rearrangement joins TRBV7-8 to TRBJ2-5; D perhaps matches TRBD1 (6 bases). CDR3 length equals 13 residues. Germline CDR1 reads SGHVS; CDR2 reads FQNEAQ. Trimming left V 5 bases short and J 6 bases short, with 13 bases between. CDR3 DNA: TGTGCCAGCAGCCCAACAGGGCTCCAGACCCAGTACTTC. Protein: CASSPTGLQTQYF.